A single sample gave rise to the 15 T cell receptor beta chains below, sequenced in a study of post-analysis software for immune sequencing data. Study-wide results and caveats: Controls had lower frequencies than patients of a few TRBV segments, which included TRBV5-6, TRBV5-1 and TRBV20-1.

These TCRs' antigens remain unknown. Tagging with unique molecular identifiers was a feature of the TCR beta cDNA libraries. Each CDR3 protein is one row after TCRdb ran MiXCR on the PCR reads. This table has about 430,000 distinct CDR3 sequences, over 30% appearing once. Sequenced material: blood. Source of these receptors: a girl aged 2 to 10 with multiple sclerosis.

This clonotype appeared a few times. The J gene is TRBJ2-1, the V gene TRBV11-2, with 7 bases that match TRBD2. V lost 5 bases to trimming and J lost 2 bases; unmatched junction nucleotides: 6. Germline V CDR1 and CDR2: SGHAT, FQNNGV. The CDR3 has 15 amino acids. CDR3 amino acids: CASSQTSPTYNEQFF. In DNA form, the CDR3 reads TGTGCCAGCAGCCAGACTAGCCCTACCTACAATGAGCAGTTCTTC.

In its sample, this clonotype was seen a few times. The chain employs TRBV3-1 and TRBJ2-7; D remains unclear. From germline, CDR1 is LGHDT and CDR2 YNNKEL (reference sequence). The CDR3 is 12 amino acids. V lost 3 bases and J lost 3, with 6 bases in between. The CDR3 nucleotides read TGTGCCAGCAGCCAGACCCACTACGAGCAGTACTTC. Translated, it gives CASSQTHYEQYF.

This clonotype was detected a few times. CDR3 protein: CASSPPRAGGNEQYF. For the CDR3, the DNA is TGTGCCAGCAGTCCCCCTCGTGCAGGGGGAAACGAGCAGTACTTC. The rearrangement uses TRBV28 and TRBJ2-7, with 7 bases lining up with TRBD1. J lost 5 bases, V lost 5 bases, and 12 bases had no gene match. This CDR3 has 15 residues. Germline V lookup: CDR1 MDHEN, CDR2 SYDVKM. The whole variable domain, remainder taken from reference TRBV28 and TRBJ2-7, is DVKVTQSSRYLVKRTGEKVFLECVQDMDHENMFWYRQDPGLGLRLIYFSYDVKMKEKGDIPEGYSVSREKKERFSLILESASTNQTSMYLCASSPPRAGGNEQYFGPGTRLTVT.

This clonotype has only a few counts. V is TRBV11-2 and J is TRBJ2-3; 8 nucleotides line up with TRBD2. The germline V gene has CDR1 SGHAT and CDR2 FQNNGV. J was trimmed by 2 bases and V by 3 bases; bases with no gene match: 19. This CDR3 comprises 20 residues. The CDR3 loop is CASSFNVLTGGHVSTDTQYF. The CDR3, as DNA: TGTGCCAGCAGCTTTAATGTACTAACGGGGGGGCACGTATCCACAGATACGCAGTATTTT.

The V gene is TRBV4-1, the J gene TRBJ2-5; D perhaps matches TRBD2 (5 bases). The CDR3 loop spans 14 amino acids. V was trimmed by 2 bases and J by 5 bases, leaving 12 bases between them. The germline V gene has CDR1 MGHRA and CDR2 YSYEKL. The CDR3 loop is CASSQWLARETQYF. CDR3 DNA: TGCGCCAGCAGCCAATGGCTAGCCAGGGAGACCCAGTACTTC.

The table lists this clonotype with a count of one. This chain links TRBV25-1 with TRBJ1-2; D is possibly TRBD1 (5 bases). Trimming pared 3 bases from V and 10 bases from J, leaving 18 bases between. The CDR3 spans 14 residues. Germline assignment: CDR1 MGHDK and CDR2 SYGVNS. CDR3 nucleotide sequence: TGTGCCAGCAGTGAGTCCCGGGACCTTCGTACCTACACCTTC. Translating it yields CASSESRDLRTYTF.

V usage is TRBV6-2 or TRBV6-3 and J usage is TRBJ2-1; D remains unclear. Germline lookup yields CDR1 MNHEY and CDR2 SVGEGT. The CDR3 is made up of 17 amino acids. Between the trimmed V and J ends, which lost 0 bases and 0 bases, there was a span of 12 bases. The CDR3 sequence is CASSYSLTEYSYNEQFF. The CDR3, as DNA: TGTGCCAGCAGTTACTCCCTTACGGAATACTCCTACAATGAGCAGTTCTTC.

The genes are TRBV15 and TRBJ2-3; 10 bases agree with TRBD1. The CDR3 sequence is 15 residues long. Trimming removed 5 bases from V and 6 bases from J; junction bases left unmatched: 8. Per the germline V gene, CDR1 is LNHNV and CDR2 is YYDKDF (reference sequence). The chain's CDR3 is CATSGGQGMADTQYF. The CDR3 DNA reads TGTGCCACCAGCGGGGGACAGGGGATGGCGGATACGCAGTATTTT.

This sequence joins TRBV28 and TRBJ1-1; D possibly corresponds to TRBD1 (6 bases). From germline, CDR1 is MDHEN and CDR2 SYDVKM. The ends were cut back, 5 bases at V and 1 base at J, with 11 bases in the middle. The CDR3 is 14 amino acids. CDR3 residues: CASSTRTENTEAFF. CDR3 DNA: TGTGCCAGCAGTACGAGGACAGAGAACACTGAAGCTTTCTTT.

The chain is built from TRBV12-5 and TRBJ2-3, with a possible D match to TRBD2 (6 bases). CDR3 size: 14 residues. From germline, CDR1 is LGHNT and CDR2 FRNRAP. Trimming took 6 bases from V and 3 from J, leaving 13 bases between them. The CDR3 DNA reads as TGTGCTAGTGGCTGGGACCTAGCGACAGATACGCAGTATTTT. Its translation: CASGWDLATDTQYF.

This clonotype was observed a few times. J is TRBJ2-7 and V is TRBV12-3 or TRBV12-4; perhaps D is TRBD1 or TRBD2 (5 bases each). The CDR3 totals 17 residues. Between the trimmed V and J ends, which lost 3 bases and 3 bases, there was a span of 21 bases. CDR3: CASSFRLGTPRVYEQYF. The CDR3 region has the DNA TGTGCCAGCAGTTTTCGGTTAGGGACCCCTCGTGTCTACGAGCAGTACTTC.

The chain has TRBV20-1 and TRBJ2-1; 7 nucleotides match TRBD2. With V trimmed by 0 bases and J by 5 bases, 4 bases remained unmatched. Germline CDR1 reads DFQATT; CDR2 reads SNEGSKA (reference sequence). This CDR3 spans 14 amino acids. Here the CDR3 DNA reads TGCAGTGCTAGAGAGCGGGGGAGACACAATGAGCAGTTCTTC. It codes for CSARERGRHNEQFF.

The rearrangement uses TRBV5-1 and TRBJ1-1; 8 nucleotides match TRBD1. Germline V CDR1 and CDR2: SGHRS, YFSETQ. This CDR3 is built from 15 residues. V dropped 4 bases and J dropped 7; count of bases not matched to a gene: 12. As DNA, the CDR3 is TGCGCCAGCAGCACCGGGACAGGCTTATTGATTGAAGCTTTCTTT. It translates to CASSTGTGLLIEAFF.

The J gene is TRBJ2-1, the V gene TRBV6-1; D could derive from TRBD1 or TRBD2 (5 bases each). Trimming pared 1 base from V and 10 bases from J, leaving 14 bases between. The germline CDR1 and CDR2 sequences are MNHNS and SASEGT. This CDR3 spans 14 amino acids. The CDR3 loop reads CASSEGGRVGEQFF. CDR3 bases: TGTGCCAGCAGTGAAGGGGGGAGAGTGGGCGAGCAGTTCTTC.

This clonotype was detected a few times. The chain uses TRBV4-2 and TRBJ1-5, with TRBD1 matching 8 bases. Trimming took 1 base from V and 5 from J; bases not matched to a gene: 4. The germline gives CDR1 LGHNA, CDR2 YNFKEQ. The CDR3 covers 15 residues. The CDR3 loop is CASSQGQGSDQPQHF. The CDR3 DNA sequence: TGTGCCAGCAGCCAAGGACAGGGGTCCGATCAGCCCCAGCATTTT.